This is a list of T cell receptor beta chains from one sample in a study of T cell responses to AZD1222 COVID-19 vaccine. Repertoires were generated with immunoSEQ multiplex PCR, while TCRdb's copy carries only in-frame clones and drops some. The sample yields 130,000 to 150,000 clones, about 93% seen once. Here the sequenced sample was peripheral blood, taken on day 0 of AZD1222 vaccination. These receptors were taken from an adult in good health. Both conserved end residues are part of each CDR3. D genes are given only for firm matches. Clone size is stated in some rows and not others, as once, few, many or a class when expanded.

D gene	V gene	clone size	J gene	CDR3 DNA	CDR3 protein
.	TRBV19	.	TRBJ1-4	TGTGCCAGTAGTATTCGGGGTCGATCTAATGAAAAACTGTTTTTT	CASSIRGRSNEKLFF
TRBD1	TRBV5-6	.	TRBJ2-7	TGTGCCAGCAGCAACCGGGACAGGGGTTGGGGTGGCTTC	CASSNRDRGWGGF
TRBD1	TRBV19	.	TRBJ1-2	TGTGCCAGTAGTATTATCCCTCGGCAGGGGGCCTCCTATGGCTACACCTTC	CASSIIPRQGASYGYTF
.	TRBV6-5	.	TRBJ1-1	TGTGCCAGCATAAGTGAGGGGACTGAAGCTTTCTTT	CASISEGTEAFF
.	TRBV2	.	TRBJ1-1	TGTGCCAGCAGTTTTAGGGAATGGACTGAAGCTTTCTTT	CASSFREWTEAFF
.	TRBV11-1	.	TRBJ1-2	TGTGCCAGCAGCAGGCTCGGCGAGGGCTACACCTTC	CASSRLGEGYTF
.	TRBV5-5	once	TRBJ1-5	TGTGCCAGCAGCTTGTGGTACAGTAGCAATCAGCCCCAGCATTTT	CASSLWYSSNQPQHF
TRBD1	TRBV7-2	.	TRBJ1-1	TGTGCCAGCAGCTCGCCTCCTACAGGGGGCACTGAAGCTTTCTTT	CASSSPPTGGTEAFF
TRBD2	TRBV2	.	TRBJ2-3	TGTGCCAGCAGAGGACTAGCTTCTACAGATACGCAGTATTTT	CASRGLASTDTQYF
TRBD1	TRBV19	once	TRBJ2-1	TGTGCCAGTACCATAGGGGACAGGTACAATGAGCAGTTCTTC	CASTIGDRYNEQFF
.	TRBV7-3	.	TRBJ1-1	TGTGCCAGCAGCTTATCCGGACTCTCGAACACTGAAGCTTTCTTT	CASSLSGLSNTEAFF
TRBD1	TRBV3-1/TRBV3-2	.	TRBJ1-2	TGTGCCAGCAGCCTGGGACAGGGAACTCATGGCTACACCTTC	CASSLGQGTHGYTF